The 21 T cell receptor beta chains given below trace back to one sample, sequenced in a study of OX40 agonist ivuxolimab in advanced cancers. The library was generated by the immunoSEQ multiplex PCR assay. Here the immuneACCESS table is served through TCRdb, limited to in-frame sequences with V and J called. Missing clones are a known gap in these copies; in checked studies unresolved V genes cover under half, and the rest lacks a known reason. The sample table shows approximately 70,000 clones, and roughly 92% are seen once. Clones ranked in the top ten supply around 5.1% of the sample. This specimen consisted of CD4+ or CD8+ T cells sorted from blood, obtained in a trial of the OX40 agonist ivuxolimab. The source of these receptors is an adult with an advanced solid tumor such as melanoma, head and neck, liver or kidney cancer.

The V gene is TRBV7-9, the J gene TRBJ2-1; 8 bases align to TRBD2. Germline CDR1 is SEHNR and CDR2 is FQNEAQ (reference sequence). The CDR3 is 17 amino acids. Trimming took 0 bases from V and 7 from J; bases not matched to a gene: 11. This CDR3 reads CASSLASASGSMNEQFF. The DNA of the CDR3 is TGTGCCAGCAGCTTAGCGTCGGCCAGCGGGAGTATGAATGAGCAGTTCTTC.

The chain joins TRBV7-2 to TRBJ2-5; 8 nucleotides agree with TRBD2. The junction had 5 bases not matched to a gene; V was cut back by 6 bases and J by 5 bases. The CDR3 spans 13 residues. CDR1 and CDR2 from the germline V gene are SGHTA and FQGNSA. CDR3 region: CASSPGRVETQYF. As DNA, the CDR3 is TGTGCCAGCAGTCCCGGGAGGGTGGAGACCCAGTACTTC.

Here the CDR3 reads CASSVAGGSYNEQFF. As DNA, the CDR3 is TGTGCCAGCAGCGTAGCGGGAGGATCTTACAATGAGCAGTTCTTC. V is TRBV6-5 and J is TRBJ2-1; the match to TRBD2 covers 10 bases. CDR3 size: 15 residues. Germline V gene data show CDR1 as MNHEY and CDR2 as SVGAGI. After removal of 6 bases from V and 4 bases from J, the junction contained 6 bases not matched to a gene.

V gene TRBV18 combines with J gene TRBJ1-4; weak D call: TRBD1 (5 bases). The V end lost 1 base, the J end lost 3 bases, and 18 bases lay between the germline ends. CDR3 length: 18 amino acids. The germline CDR1 and CDR2 sequences are KGHSH and LQKENI. The CDR3 is CASSPLGASRASNEKLFF. The CDR3 DNA reads TGTGCCAGCTCACCACTTGGGGCCAGCCGAGCCTCTAATGAAAAACTGTTTTTT. The entire variable domain, with the rest obtained from reference TRBV18 and TRBJ1-4, is as follows: NAGVMQNPRHLVRRRGQEARLRCSPMKGHSHVYWYRQLPEEGLKFMVYLQKENIIDESGMPKERFSAEFPKEGPSILRIQQVVRGDSAAYFCASSPLGASRASNEKLFFGSGTQLSVL.

The chain links TRBV7-2 to TRBJ2-1, with D unresolved. The CDR3 extends over 12 amino acids. Germline V gene lookup returns CDR1 SGHTA and CDR2 FQGNSA. Trimming removed 3 bases at V and 7 bases at J, with 7 bases between. CDR3 loop: CASSFNVNEQFF. The CDR3 coding sequence is TGTGCCAGCAGCTTTAACGTGAATGAGCAGTTCTTC. Complete variable domain (other parts from reference TRBV7-2 and TRBJ2-1): GAGVSQSPSNKVTEKGKDVELRCDPISGHTALYWYRQSLGQGLEFLIYFQGNSAPDKSGLPSDRFSAERTGGSVSTLTIQRTQQEDSAVYLCASSFNVNEQFFGPGTRLTVL.

V gene TRBV19 combines with J gene TRBJ2-5; 7 nucleotides agree with TRBD2. The CDR3 loop spans 16 amino acids. Per the germline V gene, CDR1 is LNHDA and CDR2 is SQIVND (reference sequence). The J segment lost 1 base and the V segment lost 3 bases, leaving 8 bases of the junction unmatched. The CDR3 loop is CASSMLGSGLQETQYF. The CDR3 DNA reads TGTGCCAGTAGTATGTTGGGTAGCGGGCTCCAAGAGACCCAGTACTTC.

This chain joins TRBV6-6 and TRBJ2-5, with 7 bases matching TRBD1. Trimming took 6 bases from V and 2 from J; bases not matched to a gene: 6. From germline, CDR1 is MNHNY and CDR2 SVGAGI (reference sequence). The CDR3 extends over 14 amino acids. CDR3 protein: CASSRGQPQETQYF. The CDR3 region has the DNA TGTGCCAGCAGCCGGGGACAGCCTCAAGAGACCCAGTACTTC.

The V gene is TRBV6-5, the J gene TRBJ2-3, with unresolved D. V was pared by 6 bases and J by 2 bases, with 12 bases between. This CDR3 comprises 14 residues. The germline gives CDR1 MNHEY, CDR2 SVGAGI. The CDR3 is CASRSGRNTDTQYF. DNA of the CDR3: TGTGCCAGCAGGTCCGGGCGAAACACAGATACGCAGTATTTT.

This chain links TRBV6-1 with TRBJ2-7; maybe TRBD1 (5 bases). The CDR3 length is 14 residues. The germline V gene encodes CDR1 MNHNS and CDR2 SASEGT. Trimming took off 8 bases at V and 6 bases at J, with 20 bases between the two ends. The CDR3 loop is CASGRTGVSLEQYF. The CDR3 region has the DNA TGTGCCAGCGGAAGAACAGGAGTCTCCCTCGAGCAGTACTTC.

The V gene is TRBV2, the J gene TRBJ1-6; D remains unclear. V lost 7 bases and J lost 5, with 6 bases in between. Germline assignment: CDR1 SNHLY and CDR2 FYNNEI. There are 12 residues in the CDR3. CDR3 protein: CASNGNNSPLHF. CDR3 coding DNA: TGTGCCAGCAACGGCAATAATTCACCCCTCCACTTT.

The gene calls are TRBV11-2 and TRBJ1-1, with TRBD1 as a possible D gene (5 bases). The ends were cut back, 2 bases at V and 3 bases at J, with 16 bases in the middle. The CDR3 spans 16 residues. Germline V lookup: CDR1 SGHAT, CDR2 FQNNGV. In nucleotides, the CDR3 is TGTGCCAGCAGCTTAAAATCGTCAGGGTTGGACACTGAAGCTTTCTTT. Its translation is CASSLKSSGLDTEAFF. The entire variable domain, with the rest obtained from reference TRBV11-2 and TRBJ1-1, is as follows: EAGVAQSPRYKIIEKRQSVAFWCNPISGHATLYWYQQILGQGPKLLIQFQNNGVVDDSQLPKDRFSAERLKGVDSTLKIQPAKLEDSAVYLCASSLKSSGLDTEAFFGQGTRLTVV.

The DNA of the CDR3 is TGTGCCAGCAGCCCAGGACTAGCGGTAAACATTCAGTACTTC. It encodes CASSPGLAVNIQYF. V gene TRBV11-3 combines with J gene TRBJ2-4, with 10 bases aligning to TRBD2. The germline V gene has CDR1 SGHNT and CDR2 YENEEA. The CDR3 sequence is 14 residues long. J was trimmed by 6 bases and V by 5 bases; bases with no gene match: 4.

The chain uses TRBV23-1 and TRBJ2-7; 10 bases are a match to TRBD2. TRBV23-1 is noted as an ORF with a role that remains uncertain. This CDR3 is 15 amino acids long. The J segment lost 7 bases and the V segment lost 4 bases, leaving 10 bases of the junction unmatched. CDR3 sequence: CASSRTSGGEMEQYF. Here the CDR3 DNA reads TGCGCCAGCAGTCGAACGAGCGGGGGGGAGATGGAGCAGTACTTC.

The J gene is TRBJ2-3, the V gene TRBV6-6, with D perhaps matching TRBD1 or TRBD2 (7 bases each). In germline, CDR1 is MNHNY, CDR2 SVGAGI (reference sequence). This CDR3 is built from 14 residues. V dropped 10 bases and J dropped 4 bases, with 18 bases sitting between them. The CDR3 region is CATARGGVSDTQYF. Written as DNA, the CDR3 is TGTGCCACCGCCAGGGGGGGAGTATCAGATACGCAGTATTTT.

The J gene is TRBJ2-7, the V gene TRBV10-3, with 7 bases fitting TRBD1. This CDR3 spans 14 amino acids. Losses at the gene ends were 3 bases for V and 2 bases for J; bases not matched to a gene: 4. Germline CDR1 and CDR2: ENHRY and SYGVKD. In DNA form, the CDR3 reads TGTGCCATCAGTGAAGACAGGGACGCCTACGAGCAGTACTTC. This encodes CAISEDRDAYEQYF.

The CDR3 loop is CASSFEGVRTEAFF. As DNA, the CDR3 is TGTGCCAGCAGTTTTGAGGGAGTAAGGACTGAAGCTTTCTTT. The chain couples TRBV28 to TRBJ1-1, with D uncertain. Looked up from germline, CDR1 is MDHEN and CDR2 is SYDVKM. V was clipped by 3 bases and J by 5 bases, with 13 bases between them. The CDR3 has 14 residues.

This chain connects TRBV29-1 to TRBJ2-2; D call uncertain. The CDR3 extends over 10 amino acids. CDR1 SQVTM and CDR2 ANQGSEA come from the germline V gene. V was cut by 4 bases and J by 8 bases, with 5 bases left in between. This CDR3 reads CSVGEGELFF. The DNA for the CDR3 is TGCAGCGTTGGGGAAGGGGAGCTGTTTTTT.

The chain employs TRBV2 and TRBJ1-6; D is ambiguous. V lost 8 bases and J lost 3, with 2 bases in between. CDR1 is SNHLY and CDR2 is FYNNEI in the germline V gene. The CDR3 is 11 amino acids. CDR3 coding DNA: TGTGCCAGCCGCTATAATTCACCCCTCCACTTT. It is translated as CASRYNSPLHF.

V and J are TRBV19 and TRBJ2-4; 8 bases align to TRBD2. Germline V gene data show CDR1 as LNHDA and CDR2 as SQIVND (reference sequence). With 1 base clipped from V and 0 bases from J, the junction kept 5 bases outside the gene matches. The CDR3 runs to 17 residues. The CDR3 loop is CASSIAGGRIAKNIQYF. The CDR3 DNA reads TGTGCCAGTAGTATAGCTGGCGGGAGGATAGCCAAAAACATTCAGTACTTC.

The CDR3 DNA follows: TGCAGCGTTGCCCCCAGGATTATGAACACTGAAGCTTTCTTT. This gives the protein CSVAPRIMNTEAFF. This chain uses TRBV29-1 with TRBJ1-1; D is unclear. Trimming pared 4 bases from V and 0 bases from J, leaving 12 bases between. The germline gives CDR1 SQVTM, CDR2 ANQGSEA. The CDR3 runs to 14 residues.

The J gene is TRBJ2-5, the V gene TRBV2; a weak D match, TRBD1 (5 bases). V lost 6 bases and J lost 2, with 13 bases in between. Germline loops: CDR1 SNHLY, CDR2 FYNNEI. This CDR3 is 14 amino acids long. Written as DNA, the CDR3 is TGTGCCAGCAGACGAGACAGAAGTCAAGAGACCCAGTACTTC. This encodes CASRRDRSQETQYF.